This is a list of T cell receptor beta chains from one sample in a study of radiotherapy plus CTLA-4 blockade in lung cancer. Here immunoSEQ multiplex PCR was the method, and the copy in TCRdb shows in-frame clones only, minus some. The sample has about 62,000 clones; roughly 76% are singletons. The sequences come from peripheral blood, collected from a patient treated with radiotherapy plus ipilimumab. The source is a human donor with non-small cell lung cancer who had a complete response to radiotherapy plus ipilimumab. The conserved cysteine and the conserved F or W are not part of the CDR3 here. The order of the fields is J gene, V gene, CDR3 length, CDR3 protein.

TRBJ1-4 TRBV10-2 13 ASSELTGLREKLF
TRBJ1-6 TRBV4-1 12 ASSQVPHGSPLH
TRBJ2-7 TRBV29-1 12 SVVGGLASLEQY
TRBJ1-6 TRBV10-1 12 ASSESRPTGELH
TRBJ1-2 TRBV5-5 11 ASRLGTGDGYT
TRBJ2-5 TRBV6-6 11 ASSYVGGETQY
TRBJ2-4 TRBV29-1 10 SVARGENIQY
TRBJ2-1 TRBV28 13 ASSLPAGVSNEQF
TRBJ1-5 TRBV2 13 ASSSEGSGNQPQH
TRBJ1-2 TRBV2 12 ASSDRQAPYGYT
TRBJ2-7 TRBV5-4 12 ASSLTQGAREQY
TRBJ2-1 TRBV18 14 ASSPKTSGVNNEQF
TRBJ1-5 TRBV28 13 AANGRGNSNQPQH
TRBJ2-7 TRBV6-1 12 ASSFSGQLYEQY
TRBJ1-2 TRBV29-1 9 SVGTYGGYT
TRBJ1-5 TRBV28 13 ASSPGTGNHQPQH
TRBJ1-2 TRBV5-1 12 ASSSGQTNYGYT
TRBJ2-6 TRBV11-2 14 ASSLVGYSGANVLT
TRBJ2-5 TRBV6-5 11 ASRQGRQETQY
TRBJ2-7 TRBV27 15 ASSFGFGASAIDEQY
TRBJ2-2 TRBV7-2 12 ARRATSGRRELF
TRBJ2-2 TRBV7-6 17 ASSLFYWGLKTNTGELF
TRBJ1-2 TRBV10-3 14 AISVERGGFVYGYT
TRBJ1-4 TRBV6-5 14 ASSFTVAESNEKLF
TRBJ1-4 TRBV2 12 ASMRDRGNEKLF
TRBJ2-3 TRBV9 14 ASSIPSVGDTDTQY
TRBJ2-7 TRBV2 11 ASSGLAGNEQY
TRBJ1-6 TRBV25-1 16 ASSEGGRTSRGNSPLH
TRBJ2-7 TRBV7-9 12 ASSTAGVSYEQY
TRBJ1-2 TRBV28 15 ASSRRTGGVINYGYT
TRBJ2-2 TRBV10-1 15 ASSALAGGGNTGELF
TRBJ1-6 TRBV5-4 15 ASSGLGGSSYNSPLH
TRBJ2-5 TRBV5-6 15 ASSVVGRGLPQETQY
TRBJ2-3 TRBV5-1 13 ASSLATGNTDTQY
TRBJ1-2 TRBV19 10 AISQGLYGYT
TRBJ1-2 TRBV28 11 ASSLSGGFGYT
TRBJ1-6 TRBV4-3 15 ASSQEPGHLYNSPLH
TRBJ1-1 TRBV30 12 AWGGQGGKTEAF
TRBJ2-7 TRBV10-2 13 ASSMQRTGSYEQY
TRBJ2-6 TRBV19 11 ASSHSGANVLT
TRBJ2-7 TRBV28 12 ATYRGRMPYEQY
TRBJ1-1 TRBV2 11 ASSEAVSSPAF
TRBJ2-7 TRBV7-2 14 ASSLFRGQGGGEQY
TRBJ2-2 TRBV19 14 ASSSPSGRNTGELF
TRBJ1-2 TRBV11-2 13 ASSLDPTANYGYT
TRBJ2-5 TRBV10-3 15 AISESTLDRGRETQY
TRBJ2-6 TRBV27 14 ASSFYWAFGANVLT
TRBJ2-2 TRBV7-7 13 ASSLEGTATGELF